This T cell receptor (beta chain) was captured by sequencing in a study of blood T cells in healthy people across ages. Study information: Template switching caught about one barcoded beta molecule for each two T cells.

The CDR3 totals 12 residues. V was trimmed by 6 bases and J by 0 bases, leaving 5 bases between them. Germline V gene sequence: CDR1 SGHTA, CDR2 FQGNSA. About this clonotype itself: As yet, its antigen is unknown.

With a J-beta primer mix and a sample-barcoded 5' primer, a second PCR ran about 7 to 12 cycles. Each CDR3 protein is one row after TCRdb ran MiXCR on the 5' RACE reads. The table has about a million distinct CDR3 sequences, about two fifths seen once. Study-wide findings and caveats: Donor CMV infection status was unknown, possibly confounding age-related changes in expanded clonotypes.

Material: blood. The sequence came from a man between 18 and 35 years old in good health. The chain links TRBV7-2 to TRBJ2-5, with D unclear. CDR3: CASRNNQETQYF. CDR3 coding DNA: TGTGCCAGCAGAAACAACCAAGAGACCCAGTACTTC. Drawing the rest from reference TRBV7-2 and TRBJ2-5, the complete variable domain is GAGVSQSPSNKVTEKGKDVELRCDPISGHTALYWYRQSLGQGLEFLIYFQGNSAPDKSGLPSDRFSAERTGGSVSTLTIQRTQQEDSAVYLCASRNNQETQYFGPGTRLLVL.